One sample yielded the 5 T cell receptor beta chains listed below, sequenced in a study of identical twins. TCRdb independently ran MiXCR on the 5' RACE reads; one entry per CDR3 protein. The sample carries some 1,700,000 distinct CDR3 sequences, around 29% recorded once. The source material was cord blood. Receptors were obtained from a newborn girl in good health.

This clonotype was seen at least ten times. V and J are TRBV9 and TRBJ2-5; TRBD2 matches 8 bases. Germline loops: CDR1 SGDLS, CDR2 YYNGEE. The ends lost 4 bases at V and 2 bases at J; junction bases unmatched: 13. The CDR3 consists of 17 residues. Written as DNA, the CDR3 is TGTGCCAGCAGCAGAAGCCACCCAGGACTAGCTCAAGAGACCCAGTACTTC. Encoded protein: CASSRSHPGLAQETQYF.

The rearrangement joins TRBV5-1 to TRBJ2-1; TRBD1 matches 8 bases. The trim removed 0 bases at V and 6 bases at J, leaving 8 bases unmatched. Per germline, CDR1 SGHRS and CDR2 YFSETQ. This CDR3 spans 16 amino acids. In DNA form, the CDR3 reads TGCGCCAGCAGCTTGGAGGCAGGGGGCGCCCCCAATGAGCAGTTCTTC. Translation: CASSLEAGGAPNEQFF.

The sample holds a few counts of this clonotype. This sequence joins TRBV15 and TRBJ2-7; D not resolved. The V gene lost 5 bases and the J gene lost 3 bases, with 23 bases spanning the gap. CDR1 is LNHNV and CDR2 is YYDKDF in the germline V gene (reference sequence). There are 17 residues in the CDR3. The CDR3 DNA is TGTGCCACCAGCGCCGATCGTTCAAGGGTAATGGTCTACGAGCAGTACTTC. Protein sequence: CATSADRSRVMVYEQYF.

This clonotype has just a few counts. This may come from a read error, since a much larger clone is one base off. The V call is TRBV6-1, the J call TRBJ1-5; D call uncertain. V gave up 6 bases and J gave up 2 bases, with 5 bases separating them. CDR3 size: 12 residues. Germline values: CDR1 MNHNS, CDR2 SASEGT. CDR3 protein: CASRDGNQPQHF. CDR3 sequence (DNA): TGTGCCAGCAGGGACGGCAATCAGCCCCAGCATTTT.

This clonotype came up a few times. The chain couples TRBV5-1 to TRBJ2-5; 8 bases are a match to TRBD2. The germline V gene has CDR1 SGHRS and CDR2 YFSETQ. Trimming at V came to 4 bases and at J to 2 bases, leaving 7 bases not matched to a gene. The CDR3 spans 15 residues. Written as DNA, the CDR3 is TGCGCCAGCAGCAAGGTAGCGGGGAAACAAGAGACCCAGTACTTC. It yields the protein CASSKVAGKQETQYF.